The sequence of this TCR beta chain was determined in a study of blood T cell repertoires in COVID-19 (TCRdb year 2020). Context from the whole study: Collaborator samples came from the United States, Italy and Spain and covered acute and convalescent phases of COVID-19. The repertoires were made available in a free public database intended to serve as a resource for research on the immune response to SARS-CoV-2. Subjects who had been exposed to COVID-19, were actively infected with it, or had recovered from it provided the deeply sampled blood TCRbeta repertoires that made up the dataset. Nearly every sample came with metadata listing a de-identified subject ID, COVID-19 status, age in years and sex. Where HLA class I and class II types were available, the types were taken from metadata supplied by the sample provider, not from assay-based typing. Samples came from the ongoing ImmuneRACE study (first 160 participants) plus 1,254 subjects from 6 global collaborators. The prospective study material was composed of cDNA or gDNA derived from T cells, B-cell-depleted T cells, or PBMCs. The research as a whole found: The amount of clinical and demographic metadata varied by source and participant and was provided uncurated.

The immunoSEQ Assay, a bias-controlled multiplex PCR, was used to amplify TCRbeta CDR3 regions from genomic DNA. The study's processing was this. Nucleated cell counts per sample were estimated from amplification of reference gene primers within the assay. To quantify the absolute abundance of each unique TCRbeta CDR3 rearrangement, sequence reads were collapsed and filtered. Productive Simpson clonality was computed per sample as the square root of Simpson's diversity index over productive rearrangements. TCRdb re-hosts the immuneACCESS table, in-frame sequences only. Its copies lack some clones; in the studies checked, an unresolved V gene accounts for under half of them, and the cause for the rest is not known. From that table come the V and J calls and clone size; the DNA was used to work out D and trimming. This sample has hundreds of thousands of clones in its table, and over 85% of those were observed once. 2.6% of the sample is taken by the ten largest.

The CDR3 runs 15 amino acids, cysteine and phenylalanine included. The CDR3 DNA has 45 bases and is translated from base 1. Looking up the germline V gene yields CDR1 SGHVS and CDR2 FNYEAQ. Here V drops 5 bases and J drops 4 bases, and the junction holds 5 bases not matched to any gene. A note on this clone: Which antigen it targets is not known. Base qualities were left out, and no much larger clone turns up one base away.

Participants in the prospective study were aged about 18 to 89 years, lived in some 24 United States geographic areas, and enrolled through a virtual design. Cohort assignment in the prospective study relied on participant-reported clinical history from a screening survey and a study questionnaire. Recovered participants in ImmuneRACE Cohort 3 were defined as having two consecutive negative NP/OP PCR tests, clearance from a healthcare professional, or resolution of symptoms. Each participant in the prospective study had whole blood, serum and a nasopharyngeal or oropharyngeal swab collected by mobile phlebotomists. Participants in the prospective study had the option to provide additional blood draws and questionnaires over an approximately 2-month period. Prospective study blood samples were shipped either frozen or at room temperature before DNA extraction.

This sequence uses TRBV7-6 and TRBJ1-4; 9 of the junction bases match TRBD1. The origin of this receptor is a man in his sixties who had recovered from COVID-19. The source material was PBMCs or T cells enriched from blood (not recorded which). The DNA reads TGTGCCAGCAGCCGAGGGGACAGGGATAATGAAAAACTGTTTTTT. Its translation reads: CASSRGDRDNEKLFF.